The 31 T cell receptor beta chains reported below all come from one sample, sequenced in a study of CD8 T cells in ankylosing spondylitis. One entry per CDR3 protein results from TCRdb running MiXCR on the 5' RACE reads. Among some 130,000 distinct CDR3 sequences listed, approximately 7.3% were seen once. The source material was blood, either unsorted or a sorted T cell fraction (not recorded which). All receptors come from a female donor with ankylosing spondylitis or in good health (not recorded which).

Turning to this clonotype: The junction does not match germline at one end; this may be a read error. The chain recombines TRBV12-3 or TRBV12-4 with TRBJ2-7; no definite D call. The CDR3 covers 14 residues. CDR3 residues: CTSSRPSLANEQYF. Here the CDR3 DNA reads TGTACCAGCAGCCGACCCAGCCTGGCGAACGAGCAGTACTTC.

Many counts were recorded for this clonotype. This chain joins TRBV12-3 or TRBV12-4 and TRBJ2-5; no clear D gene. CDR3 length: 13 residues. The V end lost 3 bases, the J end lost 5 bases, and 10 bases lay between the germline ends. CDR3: CASSFLGSETQYF. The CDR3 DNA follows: TGTGCCAGCAGTTTTTTGGGATCCGAGACCCAGTACTTC.

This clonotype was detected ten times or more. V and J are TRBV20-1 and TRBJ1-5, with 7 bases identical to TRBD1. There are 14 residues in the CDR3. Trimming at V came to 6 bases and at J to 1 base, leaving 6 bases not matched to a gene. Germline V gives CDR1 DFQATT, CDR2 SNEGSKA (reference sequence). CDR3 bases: TGCAGTGCAACTAAGGGGGCGAGCAATCAGCCCCAGCATTTT. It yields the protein CSATKGASNQPQHF.

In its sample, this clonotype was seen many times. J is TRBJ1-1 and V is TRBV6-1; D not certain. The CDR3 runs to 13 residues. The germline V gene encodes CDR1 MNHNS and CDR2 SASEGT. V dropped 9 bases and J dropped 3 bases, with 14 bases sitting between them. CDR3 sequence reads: CASGASGDTEAFF. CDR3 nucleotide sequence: TGTGCCAGTGGAGCATCCGGAGACACTGAAGCTTTCTTT.

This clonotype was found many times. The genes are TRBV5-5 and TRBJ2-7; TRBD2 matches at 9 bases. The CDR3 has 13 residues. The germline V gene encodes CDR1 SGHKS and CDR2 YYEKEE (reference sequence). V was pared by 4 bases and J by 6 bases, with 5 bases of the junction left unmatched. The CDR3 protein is CASSNSGGGEQYF. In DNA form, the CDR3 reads TGTGCCAGCAGCAATAGCGGGGGAGGCGAGCAGTACTTC.

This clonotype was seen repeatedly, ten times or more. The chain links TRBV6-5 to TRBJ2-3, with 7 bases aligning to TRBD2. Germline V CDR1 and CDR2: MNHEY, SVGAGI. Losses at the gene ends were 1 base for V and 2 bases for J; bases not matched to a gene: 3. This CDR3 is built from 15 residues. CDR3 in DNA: TGTGCCAGCAGTTACTTAGCGGGCCCCACAGATACGCAGTATTTT. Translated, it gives CASSYLAGPTDTQYF.

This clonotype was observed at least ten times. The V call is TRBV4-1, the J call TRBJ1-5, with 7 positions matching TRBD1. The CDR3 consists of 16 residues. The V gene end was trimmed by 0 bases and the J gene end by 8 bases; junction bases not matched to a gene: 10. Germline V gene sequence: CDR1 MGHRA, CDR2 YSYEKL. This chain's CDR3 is CASSQEGGHRYKPQHF. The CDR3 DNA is TGCGCCAGCAGCCAAGAAGGGGGCCACAGGTATAAGCCCCAGCATTTT.

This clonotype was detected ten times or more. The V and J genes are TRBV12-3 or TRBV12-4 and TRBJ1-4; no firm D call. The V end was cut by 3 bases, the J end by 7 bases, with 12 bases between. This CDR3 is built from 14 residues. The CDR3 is CASSLFGEGEKLFF. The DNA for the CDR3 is TGTGCCAGCAGTTTGTTTGGAGAGGGTGAAAAACTGTTTTTT.

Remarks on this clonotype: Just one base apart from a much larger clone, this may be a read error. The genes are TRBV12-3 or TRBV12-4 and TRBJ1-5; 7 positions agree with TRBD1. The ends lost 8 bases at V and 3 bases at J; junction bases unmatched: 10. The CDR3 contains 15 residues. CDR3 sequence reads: CASSKGAGINQPQHF. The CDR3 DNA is TGTGCCAGCTCAAAGGGGGCAGGGATCAATCAGCCCCAGCATTTT.

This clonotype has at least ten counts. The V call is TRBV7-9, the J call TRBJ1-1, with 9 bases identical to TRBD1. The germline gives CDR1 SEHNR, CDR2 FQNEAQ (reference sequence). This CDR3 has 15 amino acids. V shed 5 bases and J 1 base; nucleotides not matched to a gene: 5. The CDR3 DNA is TGTGCCAGCAGCCTCTGGACAGGGGAGAACACTGAAGCTTTCTTT. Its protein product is CASSLWTGENTEAFF.

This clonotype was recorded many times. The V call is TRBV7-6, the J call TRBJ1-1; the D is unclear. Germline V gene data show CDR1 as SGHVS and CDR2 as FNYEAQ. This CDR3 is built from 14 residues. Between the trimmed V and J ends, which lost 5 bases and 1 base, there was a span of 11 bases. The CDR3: CASSPEPENTEAFF. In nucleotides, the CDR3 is TGTGCCAGCAGCCCCGAACCGGAGAACACTGAAGCTTTCTTT.

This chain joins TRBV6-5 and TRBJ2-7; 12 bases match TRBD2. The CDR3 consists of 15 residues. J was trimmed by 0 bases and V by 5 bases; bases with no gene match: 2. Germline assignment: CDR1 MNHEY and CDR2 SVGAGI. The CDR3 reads CASSTSGGPSYEQYF. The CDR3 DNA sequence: TGTGCCAGCAGTACTAGCGGGGGGCCCTCCTACGAGCAGTACTTC.

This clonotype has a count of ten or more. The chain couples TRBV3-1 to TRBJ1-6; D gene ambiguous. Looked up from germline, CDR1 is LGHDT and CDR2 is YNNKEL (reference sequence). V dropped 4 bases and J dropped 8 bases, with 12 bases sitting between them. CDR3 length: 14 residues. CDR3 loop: CASSPFSGYSPLHF. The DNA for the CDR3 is TGTGCCAGCAGCCCGTTCAGTGGTTATTCACCCCTCCACTTT. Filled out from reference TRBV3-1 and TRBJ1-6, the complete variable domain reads DTAVSQTPKYLVTQMGNDKSIKCEQNLGHDTMYWYKQDSKKFLKIMFSYNNKELIINETVPNRFSPKSPDKAHLNLHINSLELGDSAVYFCASSPFSGYSPLHFGNGTRLTVT.

The CDR3 reads CASSLEPGRYEQYF. The CDR3 nucleotides read TGCGCCAGCAGCTTGGAACCAGGGAGGTACGAGCAGTACTTC. The chain combines TRBV5-1 with TRBJ2-7; D perhaps matches TRBD2 (6 bases). Trimming left V 0 bases short and J 4 bases short, with 11 bases between. Germline CDR1 SGHRS, CDR2 YFSETQ. The length of the CDR3 is 14 residues.

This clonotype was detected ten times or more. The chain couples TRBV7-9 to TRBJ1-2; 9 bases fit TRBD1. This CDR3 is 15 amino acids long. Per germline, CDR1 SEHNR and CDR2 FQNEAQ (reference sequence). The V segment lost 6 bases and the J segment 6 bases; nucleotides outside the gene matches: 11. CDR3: CASRGTGRWQNGYTF. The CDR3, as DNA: TGTGCCAGCAGGGGGACAGGGAGGTGGCAGAATGGCTACACCTTC.

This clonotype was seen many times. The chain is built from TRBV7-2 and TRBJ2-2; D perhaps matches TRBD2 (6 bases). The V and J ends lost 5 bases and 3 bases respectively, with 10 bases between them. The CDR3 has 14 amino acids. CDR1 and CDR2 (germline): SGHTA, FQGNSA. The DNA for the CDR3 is TGTGCCAGCAGCCCGGGAGCGTACACCGGGGAGCTGTTTTTT. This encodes CASSPGAYTGELFF.

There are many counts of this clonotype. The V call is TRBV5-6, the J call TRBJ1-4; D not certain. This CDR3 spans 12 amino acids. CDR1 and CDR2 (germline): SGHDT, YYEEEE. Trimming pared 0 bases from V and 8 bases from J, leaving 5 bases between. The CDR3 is CASSLGPEKLFF. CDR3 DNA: TGTGCCAGCAGCTTGGGGCCAGAAAAACTGTTTTTT.

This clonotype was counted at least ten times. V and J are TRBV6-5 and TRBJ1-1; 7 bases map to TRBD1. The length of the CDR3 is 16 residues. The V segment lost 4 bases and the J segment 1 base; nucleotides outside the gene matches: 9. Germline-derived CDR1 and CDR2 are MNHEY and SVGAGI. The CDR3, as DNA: TGTGCCAGCAGTTCAGGGGGAGCTAAAGGGAACACTGAAGCTTTCTTT. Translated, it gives CASSSGGAKGNTEAFF.

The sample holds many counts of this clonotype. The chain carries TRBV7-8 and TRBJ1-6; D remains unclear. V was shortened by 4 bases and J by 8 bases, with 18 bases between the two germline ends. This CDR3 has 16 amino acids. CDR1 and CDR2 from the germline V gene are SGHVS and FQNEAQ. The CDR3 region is CASSSNRAPRDSPLHF. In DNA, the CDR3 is TGTGCCAGCAGCTCCAACCGGGCCCCGCGGGATTCACCCCTCCACTTT.

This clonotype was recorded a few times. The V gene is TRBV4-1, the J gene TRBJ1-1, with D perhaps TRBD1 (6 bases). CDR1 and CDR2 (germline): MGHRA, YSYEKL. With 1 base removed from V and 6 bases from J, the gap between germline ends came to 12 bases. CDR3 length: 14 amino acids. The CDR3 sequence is CASSQGAGVAEAFF. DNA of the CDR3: TGCGCCAGCAGCCAAGGCGCAGGGGTCGCTGAAGCTTTCTTT.

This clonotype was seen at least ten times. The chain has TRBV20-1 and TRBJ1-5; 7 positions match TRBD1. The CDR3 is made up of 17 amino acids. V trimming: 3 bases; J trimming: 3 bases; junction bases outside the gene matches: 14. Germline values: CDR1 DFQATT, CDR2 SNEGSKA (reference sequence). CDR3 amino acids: CSASQGQRIGDNQPQHF. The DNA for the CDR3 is TGCAGTGCTAGTCAGGGACAGAGAATTGGGGACAATCAGCCCCAGCATTTT.

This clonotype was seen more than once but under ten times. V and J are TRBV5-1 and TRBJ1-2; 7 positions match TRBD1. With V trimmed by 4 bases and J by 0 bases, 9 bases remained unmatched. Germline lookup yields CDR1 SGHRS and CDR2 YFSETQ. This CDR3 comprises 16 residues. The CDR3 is CASSTGTVTANYGYTF. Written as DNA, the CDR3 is TGCGCCAGCAGCACCGGGACAGTCACTGCTAACTATGGCTACACCTTC.

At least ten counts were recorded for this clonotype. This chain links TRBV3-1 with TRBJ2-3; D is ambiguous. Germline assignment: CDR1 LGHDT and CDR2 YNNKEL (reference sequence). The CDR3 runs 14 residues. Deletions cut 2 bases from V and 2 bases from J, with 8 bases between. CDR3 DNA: TGTGCCAGCAGCCAAATCGACGTCACAGATACGCAGTATTTT. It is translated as CASSQIDVTDTQYF.

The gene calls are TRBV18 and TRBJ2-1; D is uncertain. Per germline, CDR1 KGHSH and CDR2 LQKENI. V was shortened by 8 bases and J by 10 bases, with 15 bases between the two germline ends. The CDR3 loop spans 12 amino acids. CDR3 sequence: CASTAVGGEQFF. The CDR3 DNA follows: TGTGCCAGCACTGCGGTGGGCGGCGAGCAGTTCTTC.

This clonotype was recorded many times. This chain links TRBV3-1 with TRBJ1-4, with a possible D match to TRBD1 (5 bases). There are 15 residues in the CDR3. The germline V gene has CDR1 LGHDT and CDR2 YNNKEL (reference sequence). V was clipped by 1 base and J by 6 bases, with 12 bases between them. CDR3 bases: TGTGCCAGCAGCCAAGGGGGCCCCGGAGATGAAAAACTGTTTTTT. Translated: CASSQGGPGDEKLFF.

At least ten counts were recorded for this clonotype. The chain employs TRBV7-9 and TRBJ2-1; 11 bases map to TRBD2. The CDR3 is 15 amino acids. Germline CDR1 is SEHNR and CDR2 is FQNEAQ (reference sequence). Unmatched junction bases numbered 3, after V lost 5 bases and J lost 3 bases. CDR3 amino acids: CASSRTSGGYNEQFF. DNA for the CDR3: TGTGCCAGCAGCCGAACTAGCGGGGGCTACAATGAGCAGTTCTTC.

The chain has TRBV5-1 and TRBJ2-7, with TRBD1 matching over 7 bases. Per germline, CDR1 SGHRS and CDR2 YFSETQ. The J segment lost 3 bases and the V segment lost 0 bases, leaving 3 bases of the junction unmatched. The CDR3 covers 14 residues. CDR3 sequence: CASSLVTGSYEQYF. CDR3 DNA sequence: TGCGCCAGCAGCTTGGTGACAGGGAGCTACGAGCAGTACTTC.

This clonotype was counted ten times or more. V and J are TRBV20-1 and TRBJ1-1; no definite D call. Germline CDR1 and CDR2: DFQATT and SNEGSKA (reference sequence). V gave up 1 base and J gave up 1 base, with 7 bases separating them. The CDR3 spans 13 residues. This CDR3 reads CSARVGGNTEAFF. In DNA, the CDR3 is TGCAGTGCTAGAGTTGGCGGGAACACTGAAGCTTTCTTT.

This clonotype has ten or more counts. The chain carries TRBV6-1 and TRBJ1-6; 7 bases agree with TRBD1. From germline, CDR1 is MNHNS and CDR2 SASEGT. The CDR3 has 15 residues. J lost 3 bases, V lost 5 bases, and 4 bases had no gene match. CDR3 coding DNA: TGTGCCAGCAGTAAGGGACAGCTCTATAATTCACCCCTCCACTTT. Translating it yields CASSKGQLYNSPLHF.

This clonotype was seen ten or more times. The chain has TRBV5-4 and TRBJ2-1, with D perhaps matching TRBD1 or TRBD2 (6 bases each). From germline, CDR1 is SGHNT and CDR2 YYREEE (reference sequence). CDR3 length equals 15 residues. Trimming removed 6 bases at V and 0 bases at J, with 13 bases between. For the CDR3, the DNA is TGTGCCAGCAATCCTGGGGGGCCCTCCTACAATGAGCAGTTCTTC. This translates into CASNPGGPSYNEQFF. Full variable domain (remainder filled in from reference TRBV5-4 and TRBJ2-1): ETGVTQSPTHLIKTRGQQVTLRCSSQSGHNTVSWYQQALGQGPQFIFQYYREEENGRGNFPPRFSGLQFPNYSSELNVNALELDDSALYLCASNPGGPSYNEQFFGPGTRLTVL.

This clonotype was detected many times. CDR3 protein: CASSLSVVGTGELFF. The CDR3 region has the DNA TGTGCCAGCAGTTTATCAGTAGTTGGGACCGGGGAGCTGTTTTTT. The chain uses TRBV27 and TRBJ2-2; D unresolved. V was shortened by 0 bases and J by 5 bases, with 10 bases between the two germline ends. The CDR3 runs 15 residues. Germline V gene sequence: CDR1 MNHEY, CDR2 SMNVEV (reference sequence).